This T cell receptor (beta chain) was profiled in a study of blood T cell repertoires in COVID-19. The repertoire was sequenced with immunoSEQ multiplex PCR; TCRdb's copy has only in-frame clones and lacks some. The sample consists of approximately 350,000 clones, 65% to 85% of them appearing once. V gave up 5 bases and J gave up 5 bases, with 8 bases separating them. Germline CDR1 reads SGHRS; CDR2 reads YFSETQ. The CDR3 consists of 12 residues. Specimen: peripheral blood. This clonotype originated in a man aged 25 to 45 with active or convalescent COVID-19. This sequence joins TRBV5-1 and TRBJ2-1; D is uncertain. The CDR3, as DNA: TGCGCCAGCAGTCTAAACGACAATGAGCAGTTCTTC. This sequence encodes CASSLNDNEQFF.